A selection of T cell receptor beta chains follows, all from one sample in a study of blood T cell repertoires in COVID-19. The method was immunoSEQ multiplex PCR; TCRdb's version includes in-frame clones alone and lacks a portion of them. Of approximately 390,000 clones listed, almost 90% were seen once; the top ten hold 6.5%. The sample was peripheral blood. The receptor set was obtained from a man in his late teens or twenties with active or convalescent COVID-19. Both conserved end residues are part of each CDR3. The D gene is left open where the match is weak. Size is stated for part of the rows, as once, few or many counts, or as a class when the clone is expanded.

D,J,V,size,CDR3,DNA
-,TRBJ2-2,TRBV5-1,-,CASSWLLNTGELFF,TGCGCCAGCAGCTGGCTCTTGAACACCGGGGAGCTGTTTTTT
-,TRBJ1-6,TRBV19,-,CASSISVANSPLHF,TGTGCCAGTAGTATTTCAGTAGCCAATTCACCCCTCCACTTT
-,TRBJ1-2,TRBV7-2,-,CASSLGRTANYGYTF,TGTGCCAGCAGCTTAGGCCGGACAGCTAACTATGGCTACACCTTC
TRBD1,TRBJ2-7,TRBV19,-,CASSPFNRGEQYF,TGTGCCAGTAGCCCCTTTAACAGGGGCGAGCAGTACTTC
TRBD1,TRBJ1-2,TRBV4-3,few,CASSPTPGQGMGEGYGYTF,TGCGCCAGCAGCCCAACTCCGGGACAGGGTATGGGCGAGGGGTATGGCTACACCTTC
-,TRBJ2-7,TRBV5-1,-,CASRRDRSGYEQYF,TGCGCCAGCAGAAGAGACAGGTCAGGCTACGAGCAGTACTTC
-,TRBJ1-1,TRBV12-3/TRBV12-4,-,CASSNEGVEAFF,TGTGCCAGCAGTAACGAAGGGGTTGAGGCTTTCTTT
TRBD2,TRBJ2-7,TRBV6-5,-,CASSRGLAGAYEQYF,TGTGCCAGCAGCCGGGGACTAGCGGGAGCTTACGAGCAGTACTTC
TRBD1,TRBJ1-2,TRBV19,-,CASSIGQGPLYGYTF,TGTGCCAGTAGTATTGGACAGGGCCCACTTTATGGCTACACCTTC
-,TRBJ1-6,TRBV19,-,CASRIRTGNSPLHF,TGTGCCAGTAGGATTAGGACGGGGAATTCACCCCTCCACTTT
-,TRBJ2-7,TRBV15,-,CATSPAAEMEYEQYF,TGTGCCACCAGCCCCGCCGCGGAGATGGAATACGAGCAGTACTTC
TRBD2,TRBJ2-3,TRBV18,-,CASSPGLAGDTQYF,TGTGCCAGCTCACCTGGACTAGCAGGAGATACGCAGTATTTT
TRBD2,TRBJ2-1,TRBV11-2,-,CASSLAGGSYNEQFF,TGTGCCAGCAGTTTAGCGGGTGGCTCCTACAATGAGCAGTTCTTC
-,TRBJ1-3,TRBV4-3,-,CASSQDSGSGNTIYF,TGCGCCAGCAGCCAAGATTCAGGCTCTGGAAACACCATATATTTT
TRBD1,TRBJ2-2,TRBV6-5,-,CASSLDRRNTGELFF,TGTGCCAGCAGTCTGGACAGGAGGAACACCGGGGAGCTGTTTTTT
-,TRBJ2-2,TRBV7-2,-,CASSLLNTGELFF,TGTGCCAGCAGCCTACTTAACACCGGGGAGCTGTTTTTT
-,TRBJ2-7,TRBV7-2,-,CASSVVSEQYF,TGTGCCAGCAGCGTCGTGAGCGAGCAGTACTTC
TRBD2,TRBJ2-7,TRBV4-3,-,CASSQDRTSGFYEQYF,TGCGCCAGCAGCCAAGATCGGACTAGCGGGTTCTACGAGCAGTACTTC
-,TRBJ1-1,TRBV11-3,-,CASSLEGRNTEAFF,TGTGCCAGCAGCTTAGAAGGGAGGAACACTGAAGCTTTCTTT
TRBD1,TRBJ1-1,TRBV2,-,CASREQGAVNTEAFF,TGTGCCAGCAGAGAACAGGGGGCCGTGAACACTGAAGCTTTCTTT
TRBD1,TRBJ2-7,TRBV19,-,CASSIDQEGASYEQYF,TGTGCCAGTAGTATAGACCAAGAGGGGGCATCCTACGAGCAGTACTTC
-,TRBJ1-6,TRBV7-9,-,CASRPEGSSNSPLHF,TGTGCCAGCAGGCCGGAGGGCAGTTCTAATTCACCCCTCCACTTT
TRBD1,TRBJ1-2,TRBV6-5,-,CASSRYLGQGYGYTF,TGTGCCAGCAGTCGTTACCTTGGACAGGGCTATGGCTACACCTTC
-,TRBJ1-3,TRBV19,-,CASSGLGSGNTIYF,TGTGCCAGTAGTGGTCTCGGGTCAGGAAACACCATATATTTT
TRBD1,TRBJ2-7,TRBV15,-,CATSGGQTYEQYF,TGTGCCACCAGCGGGGGACAGACCTACGAGCAGTACTTC
TRBD1,TRBJ1-2,TRBV7-2,-,CASSGRGLSEGYTF,TGTGCCAGCAGCGGCAGGGGGCTCTCAGAGGGCTACACCTTC
-,TRBJ2-5,TRBV28,-,CASTSPQVGRETQYF,TGTGCCAGCACCTCGCCTCAGGTGGGGAGAGAGACCCAGTACTTC
-,TRBJ1-1,TRBV29-1,once,CSVEDRGEGMNTEAFF,TGCAGCGTTGAAGACAGAGGGGAGGGCATGAACACTGAAGCTTTCTTT
-,TRBJ2-7,TRBV5-1,-,CASSFPGYEQYF,TGCGCCAGCAGCTTCCCCGGCTACGAGCAGTACTTC
-,TRBJ1-2,TRBV19,few,CASSRGTQDGYTF,TGTGCCAGTAGCCGCGGGACCCAAGATGGCTACACCTTC
-,TRBJ2-7,TRBV18,-,CASSPPRTYYEQYF,TGTGCCAGCTCACCACCCAGGACATACTACGAGCAGTACTTC
-,TRBJ1-2,TRBV28,once,CASRVTSNYGYTF,TGTGCCAGCAGGGTGACAAGTAACTATGGCTACACCTTC
TRBD2,TRBJ2-3,TRBV5-1,-,CASSLLTGGGADTQYF,TGCGCCAGCAGCTTGTTGACCGGCGGGGGGGCAGATACGCAGTATTTT
-,TRBJ1-2,TRBV4-1,-,CASSQESWLYGYTF,TGCGCCAGCAGCCAAGAATCGTGGCTCTATGGCTACACCTTC
-,TRBJ2-1,TRBV9,-,CASSVEEHYNEQFF,TGTGCCAGCAGCGTAGAAGAGCACTACAATGAGCAGTTCTTC
-,TRBJ2-7,TRBV19,-,CASSHGESEQYF,TGTGCCAGTAGCCACGGGGAAAGCGAGCAGTACTTC
-,TRBJ2-3,TRBV2,-,CASSESVAQIRRQYF,TGTGCCAGCAGTGAATCAGTCGCACAGATACGCAGGCAGTATTTT
TRBD1,TRBJ2-1,TRBV9,-,CASSTGQGNEQFF,TGTGCCAGCAGCACGGGACAGGGGAATGAGCAGTTCTTC
TRBD2,TRBJ2-1,TRBV7-8,-,CASRTTSGSAYEQFF,TGTGCCAGCAGAACCACTAGCGGGAGTGCCTATGAGCAGTTCTTC
TRBD1,TRBJ1-6,TRBV5-1,-,CASSREPGTVVSSYNSPLHF,TGCGCCAGCAGCCGTGAACCCGGGACAGTAGTCAGCTCCTATAATTCACCCCTCCACTTT
-,TRBJ1-5,TRBV6-2/TRBV6-3,-,CASSSLTVGGQPQHF,TGTGCCAGCAGTTCCTTAACCGTGGGGGGTCAGCCCCAGCATTTT